The 20 T cell receptor beta chains given below trace back to one sample, sequenced in a study of human T cells and chemical hapten exposure. TCRdb redid the calling of the RACE reads with MiXCR, one entry per CDR3 protein. The sample shows approximately 350,000 distinct CDR3 sequences, around 7% of them seen only once. Regarding time point: patch test 1, 2 weeks after DPC sensitization. Treatment noted: therapeutic diphenylcyclopropenone sensitization with weekly scalp DPC. The sample was whole blood, taken in connection with sensitization to the hapten diphenylcyclopropenone (DPC). The source is a woman aged 18-29 years with alopecia areata. Some clones in this sample may be carry-over from other donors' samples.

The chain joins TRBV6-2 or TRBV6-3 to TRBJ2-7, with a weak D call TRBD2 (6 bases). V was cut by 8 bases and J by 2 bases, with 13 bases left in between. There are 13 residues in the CDR3. The germline gives CDR1 MNHEY, CDR2 SVGEGT. CDR3 in amino acids: CASSVWEAYEQYF. The DNA of the CDR3 is TGTGCCAGCTCGGTGTGGGAGGCCTACGAGCAGTACTTC.

The chain links TRBV20-1 to TRBJ2-1; TRBD2 matches 7 bases. V was pared by 4 bases and J by 2 bases, with 11 bases of the junction left unmatched. The CDR3 covers 16 residues. CDR1 and CDR2 (germline): DFQATT, SNEGSKA (reference sequence). CDR3 sequence (DNA): TGCAGTGCTACGCTACCTACTAGCGCTGCCTACAATGAGCAGTTCTTC. Amino acid sequence: CSATLPTSAAYNEQFF.

This clonotype was counted only a few times. The chain combines TRBV20-1 with TRBJ2-7; 9 nucleotides line up with TRBD1. Germline assignment: CDR1 DFQATT and CDR2 SNEGSKA (reference sequence). The ends lost 5 bases at V and 4 bases at J; junction bases unmatched: 15. The length of the CDR3 is 16 residues. The CDR3 DNA reads TGCAGTGCTCGGATCGCACTGACAGGGGGAGATTACGAGCAGTACTTC. Its translation: CSARIALTGGDYEQYF.

This clonotype was seen a few times. The chain links TRBV4-1 to TRBJ2-3; D unclear. This CDR3 has 15 amino acids. Trimming took 4 bases from V and 0 from J, leaving 11 bases between them. CDR1 and CDR2 (germline): MGHRA, YSYEKL. The CDR3 is CASSPISPSTDTQYF. In nucleotides, the CDR3 is TGCGCCAGCAGCCCAATTAGCCCTAGCACAGATACGCAGTATTTT.

The rearrangement uses TRBV11-2 and TRBJ2-3; 13 nucleotides agree with TRBD2. V lost 4 bases to trimming and J lost 6 bases; unmatched junction nucleotides: 16. The CDR3 is 19 residues long. The germline V gene encodes CDR1 SGHAT and CDR2 FQNNGV. The CDR3 spells CASSSIKTSGGTTLDTQYF. The DNA for the CDR3 is TGTGCCAGCAGCTCGATCAAGACTAGCGGGGGGACCACATTGGATACGCAGTATTTT.

This clonotype was detected a few times. This chain links TRBV7-2 with TRBJ2-3; no firm D call. This CDR3 comprises 12 residues. Deletions cut 3 bases from V and 8 bases from J, with 9 bases between. Germline V CDR1 and CDR2: SGHTA, FQGNSA. CDR3 nucleotides: TGTGCCAGCAGCTTCGACGATTCTACGCAGTATTTT. Translation gives CASSFDDSTQYF.

The sample holds a few counts of this clonotype. The CDR3, as DNA: TGCAGCGCAACCGAGGGGGATCAGCCCCAGCATTTT. It encodes CSATEGDQPQHF. V and J are TRBV29-1 and TRBJ1-5; tentatively, D is TRBD1 (6 bases). The CDR3 runs to 12 residues. V was cut by 7 bases and J by 5 bases, with 12 bases left in between. Germline V gene sequence: CDR1 SQVTM, CDR2 ANQGSEA.

This clonotype was seen a handful of times. The V gene is TRBV7-6, the J gene TRBJ2-1; TRBD2 is a possible D gene (6 bases). The ends were cut back, 3 bases at V and 4 bases at J, with 19 bases in the middle. Germline lookup yields CDR1 SGHVS and CDR2 FNYEAQ. This CDR3 region has 17 residues. DNA for the CDR3: TGTGCCAGCAGCTTGAGATCGGGACTGCAACCTTACAATGAGCAGTTCTTC. Protein product: CASSLRSGLQPYNEQFF.

The table lists this clonotype with many counts. The chain carries TRBV4-1 and TRBJ2-6; 8 nucleotides match TRBD1. V gave up 2 bases and J gave up 2 bases; unmatched junction bases: 2. The V gene's germline CDR1 is MGHRA and CDR2 YSYEKL. This CDR3 region has 16 residues. The CDR3 sequence is CASSQLDRAGANVLTF. CDR3 DNA sequence: TGCGCCAGCAGCCAATTGGACAGGGCTGGGGCCAACGTCCTGACTTTC.

This clonotype has a count of ten or more. The chain joins TRBV6-2 or TRBV6-3 to TRBJ2-1; the match to TRBD1 covers 11 bases. Germline CDR1 and CDR2: MNHEY and SVGEGT. The junction had 6 bases not matched to a gene; V was cut back by 4 bases and J by 7 bases. The CDR3 is 15 amino acids. The CDR3, as DNA: TGTGCCAGCAGTTCCGGGACAGGGGGTAGGAATGAGCAGTTCTTC. It codes for CASSSGTGGRNEQFF.

The chain joins TRBV11-2 to TRBJ2-7; D uncertain. This CDR3 spans 12 amino acids. Germline values: CDR1 SGHAT, CDR2 FQNNGV. Trimming cost V 6 bases and J 3 bases, with 9 bases left between them. DNA of the CDR3: TGTGCCAGCAGTTTTTTGATCTACGAGCAGTACTTC. This encodes CASSFLIYEQYF. Drawing the rest from reference TRBV11-2 and TRBJ2-7, the complete variable domain is EAGVAQSPRYKIIEKRQSVAFWCNPISGHATLYWYQQILGQGPKLLIQFQNNGVVDDSQLPKDRFSAERLKGVDSTLKIQPAKLEDSAVYLCASSFLIYEQYFGPGTRLTVT.

The chain combines TRBV2 with TRBJ1-5, with D hard to call. This CDR3 region has 13 residues. Trimming stripped 0 bases from V and 10 bases from J, with 10 bases between. CDR1 is SNHLY, CDR2 FYNNEI, per germline. The CDR3 coding sequence is TGTGCCAGCAGTGAAGCGCCCACCTTTCCCCAGCATTTT. Encoded protein: CASSEAPTFPQHF. Looking up the rest from reference TRBV2 and TRBJ1-5 gives the full variable domain: EPEVTQTPSHQVTQMGQEVILRCVPISNHLYFYWYRQILGQKVEFLVSFYNNEISEKSEIFDDQFSVERPDGSNFTLKIRSTKLEDSAMYFCASSEAPTFPQHFGDGTRLSIL.

By share, this clonotype counts as medium-sized. The chain recombines TRBV7-9 with TRBJ2-7; 7 bases line up with TRBD1. Germline loops: CDR1 SEHNR, CDR2 FQNEAQ (reference sequence). V trimming: 7 bases; J trimming: 1 base; junction bases outside the gene matches: 4. The length of the CDR3 is 13 residues. CDR3: CASIETGSYEQYF. The CDR3 DNA reads TGTGCCAGCATCGAGACAGGGTCCTACGAGCAGTACTTC.

This clonotype was seen ten or more times. The chain is built from TRBV9 and TRBJ2-7, with D tentatively TRBD1 or TRBD2 (5 bases each). This CDR3 is built from 14 residues. The germline V and J ends were trimmed by 0 bases and 3 bases, with 10 bases remaining between them. The germline V gene encodes CDR1 SGDLS and CDR2 YYNGEE. CDR3 nucleotides: TGTGCCAGCAGCGTAGGGGACGGACTCTACGAGCAGTACTTC. This encodes CASSVGDGLYEQYF.

The chain recombines TRBV20-1 with TRBJ1-5; tentative D call: TRBD1 (5 bases). V lost 1 base, J lost 4 bases, and 14 bases lay in between. Per germline, CDR1 DFQATT and CDR2 SNEGSKA (reference sequence). The CDR3 loop spans 15 amino acids. The CDR3 loop is CSARARDGPNQPQHF. In nucleotides, the CDR3 is TGCAGTGCTAGAGCCCGGGACGGGCCAAATCAGCCCCAGCATTTT.

The V gene is TRBV24-1, the J gene TRBJ2-5, with 7 bases fitting TRBD1. Losses at the gene ends were 6 bases for V and 3 bases for J; bases not matched to a gene: 3. The CDR3 has 13 amino acids. Per the germline V gene, CDR1 is KGHDR and CDR2 is SFDVKD. CDR3: CATSKQGEETQYF. The CDR3, as DNA: TGTGCCACCAGTAAGCAGGGGGAAGAGACCCAGTACTTC.

The chain combines TRBV3-1 with TRBJ1-1, with 7 bases fitting TRBD1. V trimming: 1 base; J trimming: 8 bases; junction bases outside the gene matches: 10. In germline, CDR1 is LGHDT, CDR2 YNNKEL (reference sequence). The CDR3 contains 15 residues. The CDR3 bases are TGTGCCAGCAGCCAAGCTCGAGGGGGCGCCAGAGAAGCTTTCTTT. Translated, it gives CASSQARGGAREAFF.

This clonotype came up many times. The rearrangement uses TRBV12-3 or TRBV12-4 and TRBJ1-1, with a possible D match to TRBD1 (5 bases). The CDR3 sequence is 14 residues long. V was pared by 6 bases and J by 4 bases, with 15 bases between. CDR3: CASRKTAVSTEAFF. CDR3 in DNA: TGTGCCAGCAGGAAGACAGCCGTGAGCACTGAAGCTTTCTTT.

This clonotype was observed a few times. The gene calls are TRBV27 and TRBJ1-5; TRBD1 aligns across 10 bases. The trim removed 5 bases at V and 6 bases at J, leaving 7 bases unmatched. Germline CDR1 is MNHEY and CDR2 is SMNVEV (reference sequence). The CDR3 has 15 residues. CDR3 in DNA: TGTGCCAGCAGTCCGACAGGGGGCCGGGGTCAGCCCCAGCATTTT. Translation gives CASSPTGGRGQPQHF.

The chain is built from TRBV6-1 and TRBJ1-1; a weak D match, TRBD1 (5 bases). Germline V CDR1 and CDR2: MNHNS, SASEGT. The CDR3 covers 13 residues. The V and J ends lost 6 bases and 4 bases respectively, with 12 bases between them. The DNA for the CDR3 is TGTGCCAGCAGGAATGACAGAGGCACTGAAGCTTTCTTT. Residues: CASRNDRGTEAFF.